The 3 T cell receptor beta chains given below trace back to one sample, sequenced in a study of CD8+ T cells in alopecia areata. Reverse transcription of extracted RNA yielded cDNA, which provided the sequencing template. Sequenced by immunoSEQ multiplex PCR; TCRdb stores in-frame clones only, minus some. Here the sample spans about 220,000 clones, around three fifths being singletons. Treatment described: oral pan-JAK inhibitor, 5-10 mg twice daily. The sequences come from CD4+ T cells sorted from blood, collected at week 4, from a patient treated with tofacitinib. These receptors were taken from a human donor with alopecia areata.

The chain links TRBV11-2 to TRBJ2-5; D is undetermined. The length of the CDR3 is 13 residues. Germline loops: CDR1 SGHAT, CDR2 FQNNGV. V lost 6 bases, J lost 1 base, and 9 bases lay in between. The CDR3 DNA reads as TGTGCCAGCAGGTTATGGGGCCAAGAGACCCAGTACTTC. It is translated as CASRLWGQETQYF.

V usage is TRBV4-3 and J usage is TRBJ1-5, with a possible D match to TRBD1 (5 bases). V was trimmed by 4 bases and J by 2 bases, leaving 12 bases between them. The CDR3 totals 15 residues. Germline lookup yields CDR1 LGHNA and CDR2 YSLEER. The CDR3, as DNA: TGCGCCAGCAGCCCCGACGGGGCTGGCAATCAGCCCCAGCATTTT. It yields the protein CASSPDGAGNQPQHF.

This chain links TRBV7-6 with TRBJ2-5; D perhaps matches TRBD1 (6 bases). This CDR3 is built from 15 residues. V lost 1 base and J 2 bases, leaving 11 bases between the germline ends. Germline CDR1 SGHVS, CDR2 FNYEAQ. The CDR3 DNA sequence: TGTGCCAGCAGCTTAGAGACAGGTTATCAAGAGACCCAGTACTTC. It codes for CASSLETGYQETQYF.